One and the same sample provided the 16 T cell receptor beta chains below, sequenced in a study of blood T cell repertoires in COVID-19. Assay used: immunoSEQ multiplex PCR; TCRdb lists only in-frame clones, some missing. The table lists 300,000 to 350,000 clones, approximately 91% of them singletons. Sequenced material: PBMCs or T cells enriched from blood (not recorded which). These receptors came from a woman aged 25 to 39 who had been exposed to COVID-19.

CDR3 DNA: TGTGCCAGCAGCCCCAACCCGACAGGGGGCAACTATGGCTACACCTTC. This translates into CASSPNPTGGNYGYTF. The chain recombines TRBV16 with TRBJ1-2; TRBD1 matches at 10 bases. From germline, CDR1 is KGHSY and CDR2 FQNENV. Unmatched junction bases numbered 7, after V lost 4 bases and J lost 2 bases. The CDR3 has 16 amino acids.

The chain carries TRBV6-5 and TRBJ2-5, with 8 bases matching TRBD2. This CDR3 spans 15 amino acids. Looked up from germline, CDR1 is MNHEY and CDR2 is SVGAGI. V trimming: 6 bases; J trimming: 4 bases; junction bases outside the gene matches: 10. The CDR3 nucleotides are TGTGCCAGCAGACAACTCACCGGGACTAGAGAGACCCAGTACTTC. It encodes CASRQLTGTRETQYF.

V gene TRBV14 combines with J gene TRBJ1-2, with D possibly TRBD1 on 5 matching bases. The CDR3 sequence is 15 residues long. V lost 0 bases, J lost 4 bases, and 12 bases lay in between. CDR1 is SGHDN and CDR2 is FVKESK in the germline V gene. CDR3 amino acids: CASSQEGAEIYGYTF. CDR3 in DNA: TGTGCCAGCAGCCAAGAAGGGGCAGAAATCTATGGCTACACCTTC.

This chain uses TRBV5-8 with TRBJ2-1; 7 bases are shared with TRBD1. CDR1 and CDR2 from the germline V gene are SGHTS and YDEGEE. Losses at the gene ends were 2 bases for V and 6 bases for J; bases not matched to a gene: 5. The CDR3 extends over 14 amino acids. CDR3 in DNA: TGTGCCAGCAGCTTCGGTTACAGGGGCAATGAGCAGTTCTTC. Its translation is CASSFGYRGNEQFF.

V gene TRBV29-1 combines with J gene TRBJ1-6, with 10 bases aligning to TRBD1. Germline V lookup: CDR1 SQVTM, CDR2 ANQGSEA. The V and J ends lost 6 bases and 7 bases, in that order; junction bases with no gene match: 6. The CDR3 sequence is 14 residues long. CDR3 sequence reads: CSVAEGQGNSPLHF. The CDR3 nucleotides read TGCAGCGTCGCAGAGGGACAGGGGAATTCACCCCTCCACTTT.

V usage is TRBV2 and J usage is TRBJ1-1; D possibly corresponds to TRBD1 (5 bases). The CDR3 runs to 14 residues. Germline CDR1 SNHLY, CDR2 FYNNEI. Trimming stripped 10 bases from V and 0 bases from J, with 15 bases between. As DNA, the CDR3 is TGTGCCACCATTTCAGGGTTGGTGAACACTGAAGCTTTCTTT. Amino acids: CATISGLVNTEAFF.

DNA of the CDR3: TGCGCCAGCAGCTTAGACAGCGGGACGATACTCCACTTT. This codes for CASSLDSGTILHF. The chain employs TRBV5-1 and TRBJ1-6, with D perhaps matching TRBD1 (5 bases). Trimming shortened V by 2 bases and J by 16 bases, and 16 bases separated the two germline ends. Looked up from germline, CDR1 is SGHRS and CDR2 is YFSETQ. This CDR3 spans 13 amino acids.

The V gene is TRBV18, the J gene TRBJ2-3; 10 bases match TRBD2. After removal of 3 bases from V and 5 bases from J, the junction contained 5 bases not matched to a gene. CDR1 is KGHSH and CDR2 is LQKENI in the germline V gene. The CDR3 has 15 residues. The CDR3 protein is CASSPPGLAQDTQYF. In nucleotides, the CDR3 is TGTGCCAGCTCACCCCCGGGACTAGCGCAAGATACGCAGTATTTT.

A single count supports this clone. V and J are TRBV7-7 and TRBJ2-2; TRBD2 might be the D (5 bases). The CDR3 is 15 amino acids. Germline-derived CDR1 and CDR2 are SSHAT and FNYEAQ (reference sequence). V shed 1 base and J shed 0 bases, with 6 bases lying between them. The DNA of the CDR3 is TGTGCCAGCAGCTTAGGGACTTCGAACACCGGGGAGCTGTTTTTT. Translated: CASSLGTSNTGELFF.

This chain uses TRBV10-3 with TRBJ1-2, with D possibly TRBD1 on 6 matching bases. The V end was cut by 6 bases, the J end by 4 bases, with 15 bases between. The CDR3 has 14 amino acids. The germline V gene has CDR1 ENHRY and CDR2 SYGVKD. The CDR3: CAIRGGGLAYGYTF. The CDR3 DNA reads as TGTGCCATCAGAGGGGGAGGGCTTGCCTATGGCTACACCTTC.

This clone was detected once. The chain uses TRBV18 and TRBJ2-1, with TRBD2 as a possible D gene (5 bases). The ends were cut back, 2 bases at V and 9 bases at J, with 14 bases in the middle. The CDR3 loop spans 14 amino acids. Per the germline V gene, CDR1 is KGHSH and CDR2 is LQKENI. The CDR3 sequence: CASSPLRLRTEQFF. CDR3 nucleotide sequence: TGTGCCAGCTCACCATTGAGACTAAGGACTGAGCAGTTCTTC.

The chain employs TRBV27 and TRBJ2-3, with 7 bases matching TRBD1. Germline V lookup: CDR1 MNHEY, CDR2 SMNVEV (reference sequence). The V segment lost 5 bases and the J segment 0 bases; nucleotides outside the gene matches: 2. The length of the CDR3 is 14 residues. CDR3 protein: CASSLTGSTDTQYF. DNA of the CDR3: TGTGCCAGCAGTCTGACAGGGAGCACAGATACGCAGTATTTT.

The chain is built from TRBV18 and TRBJ1-2, with 12 bases identical to TRBD1. J gave up 8 bases and V 3 bases, and 13 bases lay outside the gene matches. The CDR3 extends over 17 amino acids. The germline CDR1 and CDR2 sequences are KGHSH and LQKENI. CDR3 sequence: CASSPGTGGTSLSGYTF. The CDR3 DNA is TGTGCCAGCTCACCCGGGACAGGGGGCACAAGTCTCTCAGGCTACACCTTC.

This clone showed up just once. The chain uses TRBV6-5 and TRBJ1-2, with TRBD1 matching 7 bases. V dropped 7 bases and J dropped 8; count of bases not matched to a gene: 7. Germline CDR1 reads MNHEY; CDR2 reads SVGAGI. There are 12 residues in the CDR3. CDR3 in DNA: TGTGCCAGCACAGGGGGGATGAGCGGCTACACCTTC. Its protein product is CASTGGMSGYTF.

The chain links TRBV5-4 to TRBJ2-1, with TRBD1 as a possible D gene (5 bases). Trimming left V 4 bases short and J 6 bases short, with 11 bases between. Germline V gene data show CDR1 as SGHNT and CDR2 as YYREEE (reference sequence). The CDR3 has 13 amino acids. CDR3 nucleotide sequence: TGTGCCAGCAGCGCGACAGTGATCAATGAGCAGTTCTTC. It codes for CASSATVINEQFF.

This chain links TRBV14 with TRBJ1-6; possibly TRBD1 for D (6 bases). Trimming shortened V by 2 bases and J by 9 bases, and 23 bases separated the two germline ends. Germline V gives CDR1 SGHDN, CDR2 FVKESK. CDR3 length: 18 residues. The CDR3 loop reads CASSQNLVGQGRRSPLHF. The CDR3 region has the DNA TGTGCCAGCAGCCAAAATTTGGTCGGGCAGGGGCGACGTTCACCCCTCCACTTT. Together with reference TRBV14 and TRBJ1-6, the CDR3 gives the full variable domain: EAGVTQFPSHSVIEKGQTVTLRCDPISGHDNLYWYRRVMGKEIKFLLHFVKESKQDESGMPNNRFLAERTGGTYSTLKVQPAELEDSGVYFCASSQNLVGQGRRSPLHFGNGTRLTVT.